This TCR beta chain originates from a study of blood T cell repertoires in COVID-19. Whole-study context: Material from acute and convalescent COVID-19 was sourced from the United States, Italy and Spain. From T cells, B-cell-depleted T cells, or PBMCs came the material, which was cDNA or gDNA.

The CDR3 is 15 residues long. Trimming left V 4 bases short and J 4 bases short, with 15 bases between. CDR1 and CDR2 (germline): SGHRS, YFSETQ. Libraries were prepared by immunoSEQ multiplex PCR; TCRdb keeps only in-frame clonotypes and omits some of them. The profile covers about 480,000 clones, with roughly 90% appearing a single time and 1.5% to 2% taken by the ten largest. The sequence was collected from a middle-aged woman who had recovered from COVID-19. Sequencing input: PBMCs or T cells enriched from blood (not recorded which). The chain has TRBV5-1 and TRBJ2-1; maybe TRBD1 (6 bases). The CDR3 is CASSPRDIKYNEQFF. The CDR3 DNA is TGCGCCAGCAGCCCCAGGGACATAAAATACAATGAGCAGTTCTTC.